The 5 T cell receptor beta chains in this list originate from one sample, sequenced in a study of T cells in Graves' hyperthyroidism and ophthalmopathy. Amplified TCR beta CDR3 regions came from RNA transcripts. An initial round of RT-PCR targeting the TCR CDR3 relied on the HTBI primer set. TCRdb independently ran MiXCR on the multiplex PCR reads; one entry per CDR3 protein. The sample shows more than 350,000 distinct CDR3 sequences, 15% of them seen only once. Sequenced: blood. These receptors originate from a woman aged 60-70 years with Graves' ophthalmopathy.

The sample holds a few counts of this clonotype. V and J are TRBV29-1 and TRBJ2-7, with a tentative D call TRBD1 (5 bases). This CDR3 is 13 amino acids long. V was cut by 4 bases and J by 5 bases, with 15 bases left in between. Germline V gene lookup returns CDR1 SQVTM and CDR2 ANQGSEA. The CDR3 coding sequence is TGCAGCGTTGTATCAGGGTTTCGGGACGAGCAGTACTTC. Translated: CSVVSGFRDEQYF.

At least ten counts were recorded for this clonotype. The chain is built from TRBV29-1 and TRBJ2-3, with 8 bases that match TRBD1. The germline CDR1 and CDR2 sequences are SQVTM and ANQGSEA. V shed 4 bases, J shed 1 base, and the junction held 4 bases outside the gene matches. The CDR3 extends over 14 amino acids. In nucleotides, the CDR3 is TGCAGCGTTGCCCAGGGGGCCGGCACAGATACGCAGTATTTT. Protein: CSVAQGAGTDTQYF.

This clonotype showed up many times. The chain is built from TRBV2 and TRBJ2-1; 8 bases map to TRBD2. The V segment lost 9 bases and the J segment 3 bases; nucleotides outside the gene matches: 7. Germline loops: CDR1 SNHLY, CDR2 FYNNEI. This CDR3 is built from 14 residues. CDR3 region: CASARAGGYNEQFF. For the CDR3, the DNA is TGTGCCAGTGCGAGGGCGGGAGGCTACAATGAGCAGTTCTTC.

The sample holds a few counts of this clonotype. V and J are TRBV4-1 and TRBJ2-7; 11 bases agree with TRBD1. This CDR3 contains 15 residues. Germline CDR1 MGHRA, CDR2 YSYEKL. The junction had 11 bases not matched to a gene; V was cut back by 6 bases and J by 7 bases. The CDR3 protein is CASSFPGQGVEEQYF. The CDR3 DNA reads TGCGCCAGCAGTTTCCCGGGACAGGGGGTTGAAGAGCAGTACTTC.

In regard to this clonotype: This may come from a read error, since a much larger clone is one base off. This chain links TRBV18 with TRBJ2-1; no definite D call. The germline V gene encodes CDR1 KGHSH and CDR2 LQKENI. The CDR3 loop spans 16 amino acids. The CDR3 coding sequence is TGTGCCAGCTCACCATACGCGCCCAGCTTGAGCAATGAGCGGTTCTTC. Protein: CASSPYAPSLSNERFF. The full variable domain, in which reference TRBV18 and TRBJ2-1 provide the parts outside the CDR3, is NAGVMQNPRHLVRRRGQEARLRCSPMKGHSHVYWYRQLPEEGLKFMVYLQKENIIDESGMPKERFSAEFPKEGPSILRIQQVVRGDSAAYFCASSPYAPSLSNERFFGPGTRLTVL.